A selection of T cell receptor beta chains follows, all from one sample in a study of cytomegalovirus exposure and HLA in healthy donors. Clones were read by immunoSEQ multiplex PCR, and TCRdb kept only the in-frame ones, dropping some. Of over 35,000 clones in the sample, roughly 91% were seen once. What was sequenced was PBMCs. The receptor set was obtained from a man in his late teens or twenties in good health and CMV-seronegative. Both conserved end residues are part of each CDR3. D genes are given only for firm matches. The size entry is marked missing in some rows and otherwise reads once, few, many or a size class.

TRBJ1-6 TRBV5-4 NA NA TGTGCCAGCAGCCAATCTACCGGCGAAGCGCTACATTCACCCCTCCACTTT CASSQSTGEALHSPLHF
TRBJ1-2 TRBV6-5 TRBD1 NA TGTGCCAGCAGTTACTCGACAGGGTTAGGCTACACCTTC CASSYSTGLGYTF
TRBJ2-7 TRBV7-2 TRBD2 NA TGTGCCAGCAGCGCGGGACTAGCGGGAGTCGAGCAGTACTTC CASSAGLAGVEQYF
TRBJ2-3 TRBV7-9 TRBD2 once TGTGCCAGCAGCTTCCTAGCGGGACCAACAGATACGCAGTATTTT CASSFLAGPTDTQYF
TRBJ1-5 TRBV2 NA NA TGTGCCAGCAGAACAGGGCGCAATCAGCCCCAGCATTTT CASRTGRNQPQHF
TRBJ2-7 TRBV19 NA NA TGTGCCAGTAGTTCTGTGGGTCAGGGTCAGGGCGAGCAGTACTTC CASSSVGQGQGEQYF
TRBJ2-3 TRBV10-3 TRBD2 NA TGTGCCACCCGTTCTAGCGGGGGGGGAGATACGCAGTATTTT CATRSSGGGDTQYF
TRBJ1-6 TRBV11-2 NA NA TGTGCCAGCAGCCGGAGGGCGGGGCAGGGCGGTAATTCACCCCTCCACTTT CASSRRAGQGGNSPLHF
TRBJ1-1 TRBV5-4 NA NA TGTGCCAGCAGCTTGGCAGGGTCCTTGAACACTGAAGCTTTCTTT CASSLAGSLNTEAFF
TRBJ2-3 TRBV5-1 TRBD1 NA TGCGCCAGCAGCTCTCAGGGGGCAGGGGGCACAGATACGCAGTATTTT CASSSQGAGGTDTQYF
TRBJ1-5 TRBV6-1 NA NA TGTGCCAGCAGTGACCCACAGAAGAATCAGCCCCAGCATTTT CASSDPQKNQPQHF
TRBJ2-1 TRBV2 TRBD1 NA TGTGCCAGCAGTACCCGGGACAGCAATGAGCAGTTCTTC CASSTRDSNEQFF
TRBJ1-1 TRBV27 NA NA TGTGCCAGCAGGTTAGAGGGTAACACTGAAGCTTTCTTT CASRLEGNTEAFF
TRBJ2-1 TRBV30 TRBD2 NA TGTGCCTGGACCGCCGGGACTAGCAAATGGAATGAGCAGTTCTTC CAWTAGTSKWNEQFF
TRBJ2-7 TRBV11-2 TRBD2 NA TGTGCCAGCAGCTTAGTCGATATGGGGGGGTTCTCCTACGAGCAGTACTTC CASSLVDMGGFSYEQYF
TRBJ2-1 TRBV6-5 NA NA TGTGCCAGCAGTAGGGGCAATGAGCAGTTCTTC CASSRGNEQFF
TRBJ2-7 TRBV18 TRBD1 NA TGTGCCAGCTCACCGGACAGGGGACCCTACGAGCAGTACTTC CASSPDRGPYEQYF
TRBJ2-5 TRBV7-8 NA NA TGTGCCAGCAGCCCTCCTAGACGGGAGACCCAGTACTTC CASSPPRRETQYF
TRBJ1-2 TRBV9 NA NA TGTGCCAGCACATTCAACGCGGGCTATGGCTACACCTTC CASTFNAGYGYTF
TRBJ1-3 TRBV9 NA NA TGTGCCAGCAGCGTAGGTGGGGCCCCTGGAAACACCATATATTTT CASSVGGAPGNTIYF
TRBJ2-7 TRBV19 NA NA TGTGCCAGTCAGGAAGGGGGTGACTCCTACGAGCAGTACTTC CASQEGGDSYEQYF
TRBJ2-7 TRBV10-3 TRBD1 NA TGTGCCATCAAACGGGGACAGGGATTAAACGAGCAGTACTTC CAIKRGQGLNEQYF
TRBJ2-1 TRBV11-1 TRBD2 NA TGTGCCAGCAGCTTAGGGGCGGGGGGGCAAATTGAGCAGTTCTTC CASSLGAGGQIEQFF
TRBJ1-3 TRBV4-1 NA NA TGCGCCAGCAGCCAAGAAAGGGGTGGAAACACCATATATTTT CASSQERGGNTIYF
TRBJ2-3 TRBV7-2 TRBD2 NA TGTGCCAGCAGACTAGCGGGAGTCACAGATACGCAGTATTTT CASRLAGVTDTQYF
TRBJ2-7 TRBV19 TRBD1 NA TGTGCCAGTAGTTTCGGACAGGGGGCGGACGAGCAGTACTTC CASSFGQGADEQYF
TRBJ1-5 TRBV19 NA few TGTGCCAGTAGCACAGCCTTAAATCAGCCCCAGCATTTT CASSTALNQPQHF
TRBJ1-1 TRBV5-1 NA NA TGCGCCAGCAGCCAGAACGCGAACACTGAAGCTTTCTTT CASSQNANTEAFF
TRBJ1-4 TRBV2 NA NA TGTGCCAGCACCCGGGGGGGCACTAATGAAAAACTGTTTTTT CASTRGGTNEKLFF
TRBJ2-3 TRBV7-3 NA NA TGTGCCAGCAGGGAAACTGGGGGGGCAGGCACAGATACGCAGTATTTT CASRETGGAGTDTQYF
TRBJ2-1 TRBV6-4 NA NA TGTGCCAGCAGTGACTCGGGGTCGGGCGGGGCCCGGGGTGAGCAGTTCTTC CASSDSGSGGARGEQFF
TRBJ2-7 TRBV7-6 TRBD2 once TGTGCCAGCAGCTTAGGGCGGGGACTACTCACCTCCTACGAGCAGTACTTC CASSLGRGLLTSYEQYF
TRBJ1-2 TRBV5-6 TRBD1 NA TGTGCCAGCAGCCTGGCACAGGGGAAGGGTGGCTACACCTTC CASSLAQGKGGYTF
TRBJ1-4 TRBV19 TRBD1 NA TGTGCCAGTACCCAAGGGACAGGGGGCTCCAATGAAAAACTGTTTTTT CASTQGTGGSNEKLFF
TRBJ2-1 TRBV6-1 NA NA TGTGCCAGCAGTGCCTCCGCTGGGACTTACAATGAGCAGTTCTTC CASSASAGTYNEQFF
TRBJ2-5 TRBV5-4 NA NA TGTGCCAGCAGCTTTAGCGGACAAGAGACCCAGTACTTC CASSFSGQETQYF
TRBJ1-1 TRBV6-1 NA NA TGTGCCAGCAGTGGGGGGGTCAGGTCTGAAGCTTTCTTT CASSGGVRSEAFF
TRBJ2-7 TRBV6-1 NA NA TGTGCCAGCAGCGCTAGCGCTTCCTACGAGCAGTACTTC CASSASASYEQYF
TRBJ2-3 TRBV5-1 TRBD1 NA TGCGCCAGCAGCCGGACAGGGAAAACAGATACGCAGTATTTT CASSRTGKTDTQYF
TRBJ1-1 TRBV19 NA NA TGTGCCAGTAGTCATACAGGTGAGACCACTGAAGCTTTCTTT CASSHTGETTEAFF
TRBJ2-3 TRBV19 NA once TGTGCCAGTAGCGTTCTATTTACAGATACGCAGTATTTT CASSVLFTDTQYF
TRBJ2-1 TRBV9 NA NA TGTGCCAGCAGCGTAGCTGCAGGGGTCAATGAGCAGTTCTTC CASSVAAGVNEQFF
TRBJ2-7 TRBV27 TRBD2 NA TGTGCCAGCAGTTTACGGGGGGAAACCTACGAGCAGTACTTC CASSLRGETYEQYF
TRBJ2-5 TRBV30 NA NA TGTGCCTGGAGTCTCGGGGAGACCCAGTACTTC CAWSLGETQYF
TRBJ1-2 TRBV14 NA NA TGTGCCAGCAGCCCCGGTGGCTACACCTTC CASSPGGYTF
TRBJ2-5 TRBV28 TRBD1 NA TGTGCCAGCAGTCCGCCCGTTGGACAGGGAGAGACCCAGTACTTC CASSPPVGQGETQYF
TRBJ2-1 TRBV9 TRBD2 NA TGTGCCAGCAGCACACGACTAGCGGGAGAGGGGAGTGAGCAGTTCTTC CASSTRLAGEGSEQFF
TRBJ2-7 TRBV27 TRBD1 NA TGTGCCAGCAGTTTCGGACAGGGGTTAGGGGAGCAGTACTTC CASSFGQGLGEQYF
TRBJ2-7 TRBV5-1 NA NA TGCGCCAGCAGCTTGACCGGTGTGGGACACATCTCCTACGAGCAGTACTTC CASSLTGVGHISYEQYF
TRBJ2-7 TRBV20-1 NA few TGCAGTGCTTGGGGAGTAAGAGAGCAGTACTTC CSAWGVREQYF
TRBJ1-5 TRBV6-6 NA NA TGTGCCAGCAGAGACCAGGGACAGCCCCAGCATTTT CASRDQGQPQHF
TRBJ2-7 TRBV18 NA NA TGTGCCAGCTCACCACCAATCAGGGGCCGGGGTGGTGAGCAGTACTTC CASSPPIRGRGGEQYF
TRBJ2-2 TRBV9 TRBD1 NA TGTGCCAGCAGCCCCTGGACAGGGGGGAACACCGGGGAGCTGTTTTTT CASSPWTGGNTGELFF
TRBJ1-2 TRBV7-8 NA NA TGTGCCAGCAGCTTAGGAAGGGAGGGCGGCTACACCTTC CASSLGREGGYTF
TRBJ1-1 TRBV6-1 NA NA TGTGCCAGCAGCGGGGGGGTAAGGCTTGCTGAAGCTTTCTTT CASSGGVRLAEAFF